This T cell receptor (beta chain) was recorded in a study of T cells expressing NK-cell markers. The wider study: Just one sequenced donor of eight was HCMV-seronegative, while seven were seropositive.

CDR1 is LGHNA, CDR2 YSLEER, per germline. The length of the CDR3 is 15 residues. Broader study findings: The study did not resolve the HCMV specificity of expanded NKG2C+ T cell clones. Dominant NKG2C+ clonotype frequencies of roughly 1.0-7.0% of CD8+ T cells were measured in about 6 donors.

Comment on this clonotype: Its target is unknown.

It was by 5'RACE template switching with UMIs that TCR beta cDNA was made. Reprocessing the 5' RACE reads, TCRdb reports a single entry for every CDR3 protein and omits DNA. The listing records around 550,000 distinct CDR3 sequences. This chain joins TRBV4-3 and TRBJ2-1. The origin of this receptor is a young man in good health. What was sequenced was blood T cells: a sorted CD56 or NKG2C T cell subset, CD4+ or CD8+ T cells, or bulk PBMC T cells (not recorded which). Here the CDR3 reads CASSQRRLSYNEQFF.